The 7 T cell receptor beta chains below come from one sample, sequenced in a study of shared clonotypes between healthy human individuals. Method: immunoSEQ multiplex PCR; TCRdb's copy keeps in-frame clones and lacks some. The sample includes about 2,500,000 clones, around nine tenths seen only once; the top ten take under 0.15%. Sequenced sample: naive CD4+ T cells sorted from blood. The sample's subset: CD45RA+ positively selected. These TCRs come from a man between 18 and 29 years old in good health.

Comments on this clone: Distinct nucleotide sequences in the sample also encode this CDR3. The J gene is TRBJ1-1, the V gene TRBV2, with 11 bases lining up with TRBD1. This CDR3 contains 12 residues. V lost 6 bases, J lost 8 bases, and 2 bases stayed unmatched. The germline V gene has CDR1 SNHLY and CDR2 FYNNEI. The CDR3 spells CASRDRGPEAFF. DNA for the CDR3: TGTGCCAGCAGGGACAGGGGGCCGGAAGCTTTCTTT.

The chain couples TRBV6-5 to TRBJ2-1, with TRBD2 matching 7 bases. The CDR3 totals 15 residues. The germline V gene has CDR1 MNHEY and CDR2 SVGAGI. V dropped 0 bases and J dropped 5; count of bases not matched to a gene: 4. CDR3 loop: CASSYSKLAHNEQFF. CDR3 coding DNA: TGTGCCAGCAGTTACTCGAAACTAGCGCACAATGAGCAGTTCTTC.

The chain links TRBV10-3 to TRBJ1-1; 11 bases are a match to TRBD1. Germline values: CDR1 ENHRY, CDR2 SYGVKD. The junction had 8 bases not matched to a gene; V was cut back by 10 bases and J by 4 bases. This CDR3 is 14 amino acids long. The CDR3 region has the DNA TGTGCCACGGGGGACAGGGGGGGTGGCACTGAAGCTTTCTTT. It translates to CATGDRGGGTEAFF.

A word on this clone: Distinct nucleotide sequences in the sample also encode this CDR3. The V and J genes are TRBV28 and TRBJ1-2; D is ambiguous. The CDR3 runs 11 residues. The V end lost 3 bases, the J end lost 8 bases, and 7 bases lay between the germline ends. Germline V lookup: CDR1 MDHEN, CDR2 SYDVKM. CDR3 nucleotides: TGTGCCAGCAGTTTCAGAACGGGCTACACCTTC. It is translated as CASSFRTGYTF.

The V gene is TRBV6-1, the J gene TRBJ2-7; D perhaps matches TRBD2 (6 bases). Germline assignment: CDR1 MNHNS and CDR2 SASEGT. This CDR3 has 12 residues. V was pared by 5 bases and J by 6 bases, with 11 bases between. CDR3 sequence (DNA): TGTGCCAGCAGTATCACCGGGAGCGAGCAGTACTTC. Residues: CASSITGSEQYF.

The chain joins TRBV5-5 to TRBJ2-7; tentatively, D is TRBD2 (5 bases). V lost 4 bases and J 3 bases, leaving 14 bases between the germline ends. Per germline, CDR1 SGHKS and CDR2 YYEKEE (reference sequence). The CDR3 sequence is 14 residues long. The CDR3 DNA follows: TGTGCCAGCAGCGGGCGGGCCATAAACTACGAGCAGTACTTC. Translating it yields CASSGRAINYEQYF.

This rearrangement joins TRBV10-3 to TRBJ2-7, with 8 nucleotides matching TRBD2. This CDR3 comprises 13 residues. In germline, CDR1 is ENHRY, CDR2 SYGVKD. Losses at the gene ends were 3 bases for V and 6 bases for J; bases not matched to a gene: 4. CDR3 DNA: TGTGCCATCAGTGATACGGGAGGGGGCGAGCAGTACTTC. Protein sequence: CAISDTGGGEQYF.